Shown below are 28 T cell receptor beta chains from a single sample sequenced in a study of blood T cell repertoires in COVID-19. Libraries were prepared by immunoSEQ multiplex PCR; TCRdb keeps only in-frame clonotypes and omits some of them. The sample carries hundreds of thousands of clones, roughly 89% recorded once. Source material: PBMCs or T cells enriched from blood (not recorded which). Receptors were obtained from a man aged 40-50 years who had recovered from COVID-19.

This clone was counted a single time. The chain uses TRBV19 and TRBJ1-1; tentatively, D is TRBD1 (5 bases). CDR1 and CDR2 (germline): LNHDA, SQIVND (reference sequence). This CDR3 comprises 14 residues. V lost 5 bases, J lost 4 bases, and 14 bases lay in between. The CDR3 DNA follows: TGTGCCAGTAGTGCACAGGTCGGGGGCACTGAAGCTTTCTTT. Protein product: CASSAQVGGTEAFF.

The chain joins TRBV6-6 to TRBJ2-5; D is unclear. V was trimmed by 2 bases and J by 1 base, leaving 11 bases between them. The CDR3 is 15 residues long. Germline CDR1 MNHNY, CDR2 SVGAGI (reference sequence). CDR3 nucleotide sequence: TGTGCCAGCAGTTACGCCTCAGGATCCCAAGAGACCCAGTACTTC. It is translated as CASSYASGSQETQYF.

The gene calls are TRBV12-3 or TRBV12-4 and TRBJ2-7; D remains unclear. This CDR3 comprises 13 residues. V was clipped by 6 bases and J by 3 bases, with 12 bases between them. CDR3 region: CASSLTRVYEQYF. Here the CDR3 DNA reads TGTGCCAGCAGCCTCACCCGGGTCTACGAGCAGTACTTC.

The chain links TRBV27 to TRBJ2-7, with D possibly TRBD2 on 6 matching bases. The V gene's germline CDR1 is MNHEY and CDR2 SMNVEV (reference sequence). Between the trimmed V and J ends, which lost 6 bases and 7 bases, there was a span of 16 bases. This CDR3 comprises 13 residues. The CDR3 nucleotides are TGTGCCAGCAGCTATATCGGGGAGGAAGAGCAGTACTTC. It yields the protein CASSYIGEEEQYF.

The V gene is TRBV5-1, the J gene TRBJ2-7, with D possibly TRBD2 on 6 matching bases. The CDR3 consists of 17 residues. Trimming stripped 1 base from V and 2 bases from J, with 19 bases between. Per germline, CDR1 SGHRS and CDR2 YFSETQ. The CDR3 bases are TGCGCCAGCAGCTTGAACCCACCCGGCGGGAACACCTACGAGCAGTACTTC. Protein sequence: CASSLNPPGGNTYEQYF.

This chain joins TRBV3-1 (or the pseudogene TRBV3-2) and TRBJ1-5; the match to TRBD1 covers 9 bases. V shed 2 bases and J 7 bases; nucleotides not matched to a gene: 3. Germline V gene lookup returns CDR1 LGHDT and CDR2 YNNKEL (reference sequence). This CDR3 spans 14 amino acids. In DNA, the CDR3 is TGTGCCAGCAGCCAAACAGGGGGCGAACAGCCCCAGCATTTT. Translated, it gives CASSQTGGEQPQHF.

The chain is built from TRBV5-1 and TRBJ1-2; 8 nucleotides match TRBD1. The CDR3 spans 14 residues. Germline CDR1 SGHRS, CDR2 YFSETQ. The junction had 7 bases not matched to a gene; V was cut back by 5 bases and J by 4 bases. The CDR3 is CASRTGESGYGYTF. The CDR3 DNA follows: TGCGCCAGCAGGACAGGGGAGAGTGGCTATGGCTACACCTTC.

This chain links TRBV12-5 with TRBJ1-1; no definite D call. The CDR3 is 11 residues long. Trimming removed 3 bases at V and 11 bases at J, with 10 bases between. Germline V CDR1 and CDR2: LGHNT, FRNRAP. In nucleotides, the CDR3 is TGTGCTAGTGGTTTTTTAAACGGTGCTTTCTTT. It codes for CASGFLNGAFF.

This chain uses TRBV15 with TRBJ2-7; no firm D call. The CDR3 has 15 residues. V lost 0 bases, J lost 8 bases, and 17 bases lay in between. In germline, CDR1 is LNHNV, CDR2 YYDKDF (reference sequence). The CDR3 spells CATSRDPGESTKQYF. In DNA, the CDR3 is TGTGCCACCAGCAGAGATCCTGGTGAGTCTACGAAGCAGTACTTC. Variable domain in full (rest from reference TRBV15 and TRBJ2-7): DAMVIQNPRYQVTQFGKPVTLSCSQTLNHNVMYWYQQKSSQAPKLLFHYYDKDFNNEADTPDNFQSRRPNTSFCFLDIRSPGLGDTAMYLCATSRDPGESTKQYFGPGTRLTVT.

This clone showed up just a few times. The chain has TRBV4-1 and TRBJ1-5; D uncertain. The V gene lost 0 bases and the J gene lost 8 bases, with 14 bases spanning the gap. In germline, CDR1 is MGHRA, CDR2 YSYEKL. The CDR3 spans 15 residues. CDR3 amino acids: CASSQDLLSPEPQHF. Here the CDR3 DNA reads TGCGCCAGCAGCCAAGATCTTTTATCCCCCGAGCCCCAGCATTTT.

The table lists this clone with a count of one. The chain uses TRBV5-4 and TRBJ2-7; TRBD2 aligns across 14 bases. Germline CDR1 SGHNT, CDR2 YYREEE (reference sequence). J was trimmed by 4 bases and V by 1 base; bases with no gene match: 4. The CDR3 covers 16 residues. CDR3 residues: CASSLRLAGGRYEQYF. CDR3 DNA: TGTGCCAGCAGCTTGAGACTAGCGGGAGGGAGGTACGAGCAGTACTTC.

The rearrangement joins TRBV5-4 to TRBJ2-2, with D possibly being TRBD2 (6 bases). The germline V gene encodes CDR1 SGHNT and CDR2 YYREEE (reference sequence). The CDR3 runs 16 residues. The V gene lost 4 bases and the J gene lost 2 bases, with 15 bases spanning the gap. The CDR3: CASSRRETQNTGELFF. In nucleotides, the CDR3 is TGTGCCAGCAGCCGACGGGAGACCCAAAACACCGGGGAGCTGTTTTTT.

The genes are TRBV5-1 and TRBJ2-3; TRBD1 might be the D (6 bases). Germline values: CDR1 SGHRS, CDR2 YFSETQ. The CDR3 runs to 14 residues. V was cut by 4 bases and J by 0 bases, with 9 bases left in between. In DNA, the CDR3 is TGCGCCAGCAGCCCGGACAGTAGCACAGATACGCAGTATTTT. Its translation: CASSPDSSTDTQYF.

Of note for this clone: The sample carries other DNA sequences with the same CDR3. The chain recombines TRBV20-1 with TRBJ2-2; 7 positions agree with TRBD1. The CDR3 has 14 amino acids. Germline assignment: CDR1 DFQATT and CDR2 SNEGSKA (reference sequence). Trimming at V came to 3 bases and at J to 1 base, leaving 2 bases not matched to a gene. CDR3 DNA: TGCAGTGCTAGTAGACAGGGGAACACCGGGGAGCTGTTTTTT. Residues: CSASRQGNTGELFF.

The CDR3 coding sequence is TGTGCCAGCATCCCTGGGGCGGGAAACTCCTACAATGAGCAGTTCTTC. Its protein is CASIPGAGNSYNEQFF. The rearrangement joins TRBV7-2 to TRBJ2-1; possible D gene TRBD2, 6 bases. The CDR3 consists of 16 residues. V lost 7 bases and J 0 bases, leaving 16 bases between the germline ends. The V gene's germline CDR1 is SGHTA and CDR2 FQGNSA.

CDR3: CASSQAGGTVSYEQFF. In DNA, the CDR3 is TGCGCCAGCAGCCAAGCGGGAGGGACAGTTTCGTATGAGCAGTTCTTC. The chain links TRBV4-3 to TRBJ2-1, with D maybe TRBD2 (8 bases). The V gene's germline CDR1 is LGHNA and CDR2 YSLEER. The length of the CDR3 is 16 residues. The V end was cut by 1 base, the J end by 8 bases, with 18 bases between.

V and J are TRBV7-9 and TRBJ2-2, with TRBD2 identical over 11 bases. The CDR3 contains 16 residues. The V and J ends lost 6 bases and 6 bases, in that order; junction bases with no gene match: 9. In germline, CDR1 is SEHNR, CDR2 FQNEAQ (reference sequence). CDR3 residues: CASRSTSGIVSGELFF. In DNA form, the CDR3 reads TGTGCCAGCAGGTCGACTAGCGGGATTGTTTCCGGGGAGCTGTTTTTT.

The J gene is TRBJ1-2, the V gene TRBV21-1. TRBV21-1 counts as a pseudogene. This CDR3 has 18 amino acids. CDR3 amino acids: CASSKVRGFSDENYGYTF. The CDR3 coding sequence is TGTGCCAGCAGCAAGGTGCGAGGATTCAGCGATGAGAACTATGGCTACACCTTC.

V and J are TRBV5-1 and TRBJ2-2; D gene unclear. Germline CDR1 and CDR2: SGHRS and YFSETQ. V was cut by 7 bases and J by 4 bases, with 11 bases left in between. This CDR3 spans 13 amino acids. This chain's CDR3 is CASSLAVTGELFF. DNA for the CDR3: TGCGCCAGCTCCCTGGCGGTCACCGGGGAGCTGTTTTTT. Together with reference TRBV5-1 and TRBJ2-2, the CDR3 gives the full variable domain: KAGVTQTPRYLIKTRGQQVTLSCSPISGHRSVSWYQQTPGQGLQFLFEYFSETQRNKGNFPGRFSGRQFSNSRSEMNVSTLELGDSALYLCASSLAVTGELFFGEGSRLTVL.

This chain joins TRBV9 and TRBJ2-3; 13 nucleotides line up with TRBD2. CDR1 and CDR2 from the germline V gene are SGDLS and YYNGEE. The V gene end was trimmed by 0 bases and the J gene end by 2 bases; junction bases not matched to a gene: 3. The CDR3 is made up of 17 amino acids. CDR3 DNA: TGTGCCAGCAGCGTAGGGACTAGCGGGGGTTACACAGATACGCAGTATTTT. Protein product: CASSVGTSGGYTDTQYF.

The gene calls are TRBV5-6 and TRBJ1-1; D is ambiguous. Looked up from germline, CDR1 is SGHDT and CDR2 is YYEEEE. The V and J ends lost 1 base and 8 bases respectively, with 12 bases between them. The CDR3 is 13 residues long. The CDR3 region has the DNA TGTGCCAGCAGCTTGAGTCTAAAGCTAGAAGCTTTCTTT. Translated, it gives CASSLSLKLEAFF.

The chain couples TRBV7-9 to TRBJ1-1, with D possibly matching TRBD1 (5 bases). V was clipped by 3 bases and J by 4 bases, with 9 bases between them. In germline, CDR1 is SEHNR, CDR2 FQNEAQ (reference sequence). CDR3 length equals 13 residues. For the CDR3, the DNA is TGTGCCAGCAGCTTTGATAGGGGCACTGAAGCTTTCTTT. It is translated as CASSFDRGTEAFF.

V gene TRBV28 combines with J gene TRBJ2-1, with 10 bases lining up with TRBD2. The J segment lost 8 bases and the V segment lost 7 bases, leaving 14 bases of the junction unmatched. CDR1 and CDR2 from the germline V gene are MDHEN and SYDVKM. The CDR3 covers 16 residues. The CDR3 DNA is TGTGCCAGCACCTGGACTAGCGGAACGGTCGGAGATGAGCAGTTCTTC. Its protein product is CASTWTSGTVGDEQFF.

The chain has TRBV21-1 and TRBJ1-1. TRBV21-1 is a pseudogene locus. The CDR3 runs 15 residues. In nucleotides, the CDR3 is TGTGCCAGCAGCAAAAAGAGGACTGCAAACACTGAAGCTTTCTTT. This gives the protein CASSKKRTANTEAFF.

The rearrangement uses TRBV4-3 and TRBJ2-7; maybe TRBD1 (7 bases). Trimming pared 4 bases from V and 4 bases from J, leaving 17 bases between. The CDR3 spans 15 residues. CDR1 LGHNA and CDR2 YSLEER come from the germline V gene. This CDR3 reads CASSREATGVYEQYF. CDR3 coding DNA: TGCGCCAGCAGCCGGGAGGCAACAGGGGTATACGAGCAGTACTTC.

The chain employs TRBV29-1 and TRBJ2-3, with 9 bases matching TRBD2. This CDR3 is built from 15 residues. The V gene end was trimmed by 6 bases and the J gene end by 2 bases; junction bases not matched to a gene: 9. Germline V gives CDR1 SQVTM, CDR2 ANQGSEA. The CDR3 coding sequence is TGCAGCGTGGACCCGACTAGCGGAATCACAGATACGCAGTATTTT. Protein product: CSVDPTSGITDTQYF.

V is TRBV5-1 and J is TRBJ2-1; tentative D call: TRBD1 (5 bases). CDR1 and CDR2 from the germline V gene are SGHRS and YFSETQ. The CDR3 consists of 15 residues. Trimming pared 1 base from V and 0 bases from J, leaving 8 bases between. The CDR3 region has the DNA TGCGCCAGCAGCTTGTGGACAAGCTCCTACAATGAGCAGTTCTTC. Residues: CASSLWTSSYNEQFF. The whole variable domain, filled in from reference TRBV5-1 and TRBJ2-1, reads KAGVTQTPRYLIKTRGQQVTLSCSPISGHRSVSWYQQTPGQGLQFLFEYFSETQRNKGNFPGRFSGRQFSNSRSEMNVSTLELGDSALYLCASSLWTSSYNEQFFGPGTRLTVL.

This clone was found once. The chain is built from TRBV11-3 and TRBJ1-2, with 7 bases identical to TRBD1. V dropped 1 base and J dropped 7; count of bases not matched to a gene: 3. The germline gives CDR1 SGHNT, CDR2 YENEEA. The CDR3 has 13 residues. Here the CDR3 DNA reads TGTGCCAGCAGCTTAGGCAGGGGGTCTGGCTACACCTTC. Amino acid sequence: CASSLGRGSGYTF.